This T cell receptor beta chain is from a study of cytotoxic CD8 clonotypes in ibrutinib-treated CLL. Whole-study context: Patients attained approximately 24 partial and 2 complete responses; at median around 70 months, 14 remained remitted while roughly 12 progressed.

With V trimmed by 4 bases and J by 0 bases, 21 bases remained unmatched. Germline CDR1 reads SGDLS; CDR2 reads YYNGEE. The CDR3 covers 21 residues. Depth targeted 1 in 200,000 to 1 in 1 million T cells, averaging approximately 10x coverage per clonotype. Libraries were prepared by immunoSEQ multiplex PCR; TCRdb keeps only in-frame clonotypes and omits some of them. This sample has several thousand clones, with about four fifths found just once. The material sequenced was PBMCs, taken before ibrutinib treatment. This clonotype was sampled from a human donor with chronic lymphocytic leukemia. The chain couples TRBV9 to TRBJ2-1; 8 nucleotides match TRBD2. CDR3 sequence reads: CASSTRELADPFLSSYNEQFF. CDR3 nucleotide sequence: TGTGCCAGCAGCACAAGAGAACTAGCGGATCCCTTCCTAAGCTCCTACAATGAGCAGTTCTTC.